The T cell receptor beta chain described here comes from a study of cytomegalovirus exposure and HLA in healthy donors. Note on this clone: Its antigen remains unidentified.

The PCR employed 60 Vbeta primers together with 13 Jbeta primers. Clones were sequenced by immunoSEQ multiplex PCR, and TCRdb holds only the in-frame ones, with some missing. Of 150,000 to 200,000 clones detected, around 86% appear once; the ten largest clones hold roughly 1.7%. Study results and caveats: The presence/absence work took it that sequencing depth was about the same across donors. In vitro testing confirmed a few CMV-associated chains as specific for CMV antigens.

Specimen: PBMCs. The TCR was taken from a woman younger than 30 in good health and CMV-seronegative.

The CDR3 coding sequence is TGTGCCAGCAGCTCGGACAGGGGGAGCTACAATGAGCAGTTCTTC. Its protein is CASSSDRGSYNEQFF. This chain connects TRBV5-4 to TRBJ2-1, with 10 nucleotides matching TRBD1. The V gene end was trimmed by 3 bases and the J gene end by 3 bases; junction bases not matched to a gene: 3. This CDR3 spans 15 amino acids. Germline V gene data show CDR1 as SGHNT and CDR2 as YYREEE (reference sequence).